This TCR beta chain is from a study of response to subunit inactivated influenza vaccine. MiXCR, run by TCRdb on the RT-PCR reads, gives a single entry per CDR3 protein. The table includes hundreds of thousands of distinct CDR3 sequences, around 15% detected once. This clonotype was recorded at least ten times. Its specificity is not known. Per germline, CDR1 SNHLY and CDR2 FYNNEI. This CDR3 has 12 residues. The V end lost 6 bases, the J end lost 0 bases, and 5 bases lay between the germline ends. Broader study findings: Researchers suggested that each seasonal influenza vaccination recruits few new T cells.

This TCR came from a man in his forties or fifties who received an inactivated influenza vaccine. The genes are TRBV2 and TRBJ1-2; D is ambiguous. This sample comprised PBMCs from blood, obtained 14 to 15 days before vaccination. DNA of the CDR3: TGTGCCAGCAGGGGATCTAACTATGGCTACACCTTC. Translating it yields CASRGSNYGYTF.